The 13 T cell receptor beta chains below come from one sample, sequenced in a study of OX40 agonist ivuxolimab in advanced cancers. Only in-frame clones appear in the TCRdb table, and some are missing; sequencing was by immunoSEQ multiplex PCR. The data hold tens of thousands of clones, with under 95% observed a single time. The sequencing here drew on CD4+ or CD8+ T cells sorted from blood, taken in a trial of the OX40 agonist ivuxolimab. All receptors derive from an adult with an advanced solid tumor such as melanoma, head and neck, liver or kidney cancer.

The CDR3 reads CASSLSGSATGELFF. The CDR3 DNA reads TGTGCCAGCTCACTAAGCGGGAGTGCCACCGGGGAGCTGTTTTTT. The V gene is TRBV18, the J gene TRBJ2-2; the match to TRBD2 covers 8 bases. The trim removed 4 bases at V and 4 bases at J, leaving 5 bases unmatched. Per the germline V gene, CDR1 is KGHSH and CDR2 is LQKENI. The CDR3 consists of 15 residues.

The chain's CDR3 is CATSRRTAETQYF. In nucleotides, the CDR3 is TGTGCCACCAGCAGACGGACGGCAGAGACCCAGTACTTC. This chain links TRBV15 with TRBJ2-5; no clear D gene. Trimming took 2 bases from V and 4 from J, leaving 8 bases between them. The CDR3 has 13 amino acids. CDR1 and CDR2 from the germline V gene are LNHNV and YYDKDF (reference sequence).

The V gene is TRBV5-5, the J gene TRBJ2-3; TRBD2 agrees at 11 bases. Germline lookup yields CDR1 SGHKS and CDR2 YYEKEE (reference sequence). The CDR3 spans 18 residues. Trimming removed 2 bases from V and 3 bases from J; junction bases left unmatched: 11. Here the CDR3 DNA reads TGTGCCAGCAGCTTCCCTACTTCCCCTAGCGGGAGGACAGATACGCAGTATTTT. It codes for CASSFPTSPSGRTDTQYF.

This rearrangement joins TRBV6-5 to TRBJ1-4; D gene uncertain. There are 14 residues in the CDR3. Trimming cost V 6 bases and J 0 bases, with 8 bases left between them. The germline V gene encodes CDR1 MNHEY and CDR2 SVGAGI. This CDR3 reads CASSPGATNEKLFF. CDR3 nucleotides: TGTGCCAGCAGCCCCGGAGCAACTAATGAAAAACTGTTTTTT.

The rearrangement uses TRBV2 and TRBJ2-5; D uncertain. The CDR3 sequence is 11 residues long. Germline V CDR1 and CDR2: SNHLY, FYNNEI. V was cut by 3 bases and J by 2 bases, with 1 base left in between. In nucleotides, the CDR3 is TGTGCCAGCAGTGATCAAGAGACCCAGTACTTC. Amino acids: CASSDQETQYF. The whole variable domain, filled in from reference TRBV2 and TRBJ2-5, reads EPEVTQTPSHQVTQMGQEVILRCVPISNHLYFYWYRQILGQKVEFLVSFYNNEISEKSEIFDDQFSVERPDGSNFTLKIRSTKLEDSAMYFCASSDQETQYFGPGTRLLVL.

The chain uses TRBV4-2 and TRBJ1-2, with D possibly TRBD1 on 6 matching bases. Germline V gene sequence: CDR1 LGHNA, CDR2 YNFKEQ. The CDR3 sequence is 15 residues long. Trimming stripped 0 bases from V and 3 bases from J, with 11 bases between. The CDR3 region is CASSQEQGTHYGYTF. The CDR3 nucleotides read TGTGCCAGCAGCCAAGAGCAGGGGACCCACTATGGCTACACCTTC.

This sequence joins TRBV7-9 and TRBJ2-7; D call uncertain. V lost 3 bases and J lost 7, with 13 bases in between. The germline V gene has CDR1 SEHNR and CDR2 FQNEAQ (reference sequence). CDR3 length: 13 residues. CDR3 sequence: CASSLTTVGEQYF. For the CDR3, the DNA is TGTGCCAGCAGCTTGACAACGGTGGGAGAGCAGTACTTC.

This chain links TRBV6-5 with TRBJ2-7; 7 positions agree with TRBD2. CDR1 is MNHEY and CDR2 is SVGAGI in the germline V gene. This CDR3 region has 11 residues. Trimming took 6 bases from V and 9 from J; bases not matched to a gene: 5. The CDR3 DNA reads as TGTGCCAGCAGCCATAGCGGGTGGCAGTACTTC. Protein sequence: CASSHSGWQYF.

The rearrangement uses TRBV18 and TRBJ2-1; D call uncertain. The CDR3 spans 15 residues. Trimming shortened V by 1 base and J by 4 bases, and 11 bases separated the two germline ends. Germline CDR1 and CDR2: KGHSH and LQKENI. The CDR3 protein is CASSPQAVRYNEQFF. In DNA form, the CDR3 reads TGTGCCAGCTCACCACAAGCCGTGCGATACAATGAGCAGTTCTTC.

The chain employs TRBV7-2 and TRBJ2-7, with 10 bases that match TRBD1. V was pared by 3 bases and J by 3 bases, with 2 bases of the junction left unmatched. This CDR3 has 14 amino acids. Germline V CDR1 and CDR2: SGHTA, FQGNSA. CDR3: CASSLTGGNYEQYF. CDR3 coding DNA: TGTGCCAGCAGCTTGACAGGGGGCAACTACGAGCAGTACTTC.

This chain links TRBV18 with TRBJ2-2, with D perhaps matching TRBD2 (5 bases). CDR1 is KGHSH, CDR2 LQKENI, per germline. The CDR3 contains 15 residues. The germline V and J ends were trimmed by 6 bases and 0 bases, with 11 bases remaining between them. The CDR3 here is CASSPLRANTGELFF. Written as DNA, the CDR3 is TGTGCCAGCTCCCCGTTGCGGGCGAACACCGGGGAGCTGTTTTTT.

J is TRBJ1-4 and V is TRBV6-5, with 10 bases lining up with TRBD1. The CDR3 runs to 14 residues. V trimming: 6 bases; J trimming: 7 bases; junction bases outside the gene matches: 5. Germline assignment: CDR1 MNHEY and CDR2 SVGAGI. The CDR3 region is CASSPRDRGEKLFF. In DNA form, the CDR3 reads TGTGCCAGCAGCCCCCGGGACAGGGGTGAAAAACTGTTTTTT.

The V call is TRBV4-1, the J call TRBJ2-7; 7 positions agree with TRBD2. Germline lookup yields CDR1 MGHRA and CDR2 YSYEKL. The CDR3 totals 16 residues. V dropped 4 bases and J dropped 5; count of bases not matched to a gene: 14. CDR3 sequence reads: CASSRTTSPRSNEQYF. The CDR3, as DNA: TGCGCCAGCAGCCGCACGACTAGCCCCCGGTCTAACGAGCAGTACTTC.